This T cell receptor beta chain was retrieved from a study of cytomegalovirus exposure and HLA in healthy donors. Study-level findings and limits: According to reports, the classifier identified cytomegalovirus status with high specificity and sensitivity.

Although they were nominally healthy when sampled, donors likely had unrecorded immune exposures. Use of 60 Vbeta and 13 Jbeta primers characterized the PCR. Sequenced by immunoSEQ multiplex PCR; TCRdb stores in-frame clones only, minus some. This repertoire includes approximately 45,000 clones. As to this clone: Antigen unknown.

This CDR3 spans 15 amino acids. Unmatched junction bases numbered 10, after V lost 5 bases and J lost 5 bases. Germline V gene data show CDR1 as MNHEY and CDR2 as SVGAGI. The sequenced material came from PBMCs. This TCR derives from a male donor in good health and CMV-seronegative. The V gene is TRBV6-5, the J gene TRBJ2-5; 8 bases map to TRBD2. Written as DNA, the CDR3 is TGTGCCAGCAGTAAACCGGGACTAGGGCTTGAGACCCAGTACTTC. It yields the protein CASSKPGLGLETQYF.